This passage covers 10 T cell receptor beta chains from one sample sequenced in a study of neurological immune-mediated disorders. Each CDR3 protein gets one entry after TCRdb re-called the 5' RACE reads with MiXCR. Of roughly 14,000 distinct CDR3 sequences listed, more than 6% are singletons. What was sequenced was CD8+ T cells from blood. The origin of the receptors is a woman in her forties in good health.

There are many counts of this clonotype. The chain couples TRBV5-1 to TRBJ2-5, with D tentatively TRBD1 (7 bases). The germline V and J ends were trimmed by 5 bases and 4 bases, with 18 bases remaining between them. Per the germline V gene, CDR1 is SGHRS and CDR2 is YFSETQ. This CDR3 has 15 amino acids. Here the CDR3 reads CASRGGYGTAETQYF. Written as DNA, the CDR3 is TGCGCCAGCAGAGGGGGGTACGGGACAGCAGAGACCCAGTACTTC.

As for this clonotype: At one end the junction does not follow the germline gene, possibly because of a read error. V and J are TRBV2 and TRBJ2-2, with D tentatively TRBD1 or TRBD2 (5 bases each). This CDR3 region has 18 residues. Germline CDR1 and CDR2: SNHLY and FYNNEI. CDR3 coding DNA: TGTGCCAGCAGTGAAGAAGCCCCATGGGACCCGAACACCGGGGAGCTGTCTTTT. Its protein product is CASSEEAPWDPNTGELSF.

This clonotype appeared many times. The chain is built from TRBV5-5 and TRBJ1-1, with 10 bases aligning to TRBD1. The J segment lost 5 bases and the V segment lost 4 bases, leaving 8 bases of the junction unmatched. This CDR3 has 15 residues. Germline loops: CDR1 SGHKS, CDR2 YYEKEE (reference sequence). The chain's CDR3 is CASSTETGGRTEAFF. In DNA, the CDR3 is TGTGCCAGCAGCACCGAGACAGGGGGCAGGACTGAAGCTTTCTTT.

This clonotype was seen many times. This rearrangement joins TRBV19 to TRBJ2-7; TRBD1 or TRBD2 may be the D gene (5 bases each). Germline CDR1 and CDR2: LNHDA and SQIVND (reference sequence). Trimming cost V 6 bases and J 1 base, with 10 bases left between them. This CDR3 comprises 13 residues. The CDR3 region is CASSWDLSYEQYF. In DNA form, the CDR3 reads TGTGCCAGTAGCTGGGACCTATCCTACGAGCAGTACTTC.

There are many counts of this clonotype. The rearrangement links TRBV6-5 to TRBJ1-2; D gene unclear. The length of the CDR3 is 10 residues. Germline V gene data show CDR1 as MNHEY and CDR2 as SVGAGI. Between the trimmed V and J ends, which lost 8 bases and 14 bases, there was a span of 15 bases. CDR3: CASGQSVRTF. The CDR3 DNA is TGTGCCAGCGGGCAATCTGTAAGGACCTTC.

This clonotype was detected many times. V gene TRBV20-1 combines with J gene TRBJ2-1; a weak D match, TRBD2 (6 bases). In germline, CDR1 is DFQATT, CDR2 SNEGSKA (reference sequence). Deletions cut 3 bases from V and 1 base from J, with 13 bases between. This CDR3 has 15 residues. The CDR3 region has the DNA TGCAGTGCTAGTGGTGGGAGGAGTTCCTACAATGAGCAGTTCTTC. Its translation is CSASGGRSSYNEQFF.

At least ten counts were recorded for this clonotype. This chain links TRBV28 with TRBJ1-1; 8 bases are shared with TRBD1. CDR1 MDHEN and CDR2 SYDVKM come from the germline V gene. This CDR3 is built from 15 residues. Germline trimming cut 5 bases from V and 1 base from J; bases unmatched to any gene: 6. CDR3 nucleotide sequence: TGTGCCAGCAGTACCTACAGGGGGAGGAACACTGAAGCTTTCTTT. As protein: CASSTYRGRNTEAFF.

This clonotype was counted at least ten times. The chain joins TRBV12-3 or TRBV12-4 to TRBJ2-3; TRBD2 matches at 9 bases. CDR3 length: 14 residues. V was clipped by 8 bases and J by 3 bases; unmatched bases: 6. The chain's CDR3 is CASSLAGRTDTQYF. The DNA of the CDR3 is TGTGCCAGCTCCCTAGCGGGAAGAACAGATACGCAGTATTTT.

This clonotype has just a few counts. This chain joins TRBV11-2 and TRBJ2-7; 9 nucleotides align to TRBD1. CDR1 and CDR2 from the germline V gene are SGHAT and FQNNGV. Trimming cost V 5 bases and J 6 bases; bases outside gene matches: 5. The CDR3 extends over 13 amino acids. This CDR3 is CASSSRTGVEQYF. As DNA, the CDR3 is TGTGCCAGCAGCAGCCGGACAGGGGTCGAGCAGTACTTC.

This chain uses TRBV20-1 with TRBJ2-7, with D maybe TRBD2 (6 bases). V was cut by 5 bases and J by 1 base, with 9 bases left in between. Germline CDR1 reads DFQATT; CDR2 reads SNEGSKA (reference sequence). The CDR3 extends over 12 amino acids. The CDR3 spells CSARLGSYEQYF. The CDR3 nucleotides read TGCAGTGCTCGACTAGGATCCTACGAGCAGTACTTC.